One and the same sample provided the 28 T cell receptor beta chains below, sequenced in a study of blood T cell repertoires in COVID-19. TCRdb's copy holds only in-frame clones and misses some; the assay was immunoSEQ multiplex PCR. The table has 270,000 or so clones, more than 70% seen once. Sequences were obtained from peripheral blood. These receptors were obtained from a young woman with acute or convalescent COVID-19.

The chain uses TRBV9 and TRBJ2-7; D remains ambiguous. Germline values: CDR1 SGDLS, CDR2 YYNGEE. Trimming removed 0 bases from V and 0 bases from J, with 4 bases in between. The CDR3 extends over 13 amino acids. The CDR3 DNA reads TGTGCCAGCAGCGTAGGCGTCTCCTACGAGCAGTACTTC. Translating gives CASSVGVSYEQYF.

This chain connects TRBV5-1 to TRBJ2-2; D is undetermined. V lost 4 bases and J 4 bases, leaving 14 bases between the germline ends. Germline loops: CDR1 SGHRS, CDR2 YFSETQ. The CDR3 runs 15 residues. The CDR3 loop reads CASSLPSRGTGELFF. In DNA form, the CDR3 reads TGCGCCAGCAGCCTTCCCTCTAGAGGCACCGGGGAGCTGTTTTTT. Combining the CDR3 with reference TRBV5-1 and TRBJ2-2 gives the whole variable domain KAGVTQTPRYLIKTRGQQVTLSCSPISGHRSVSWYQQTPGQGLQFLFEYFSETQRNKGNFPGRFSGRQFSNSRSEMNVSTLELGDSALYLCASSLPSRGTGELFFGEGSRLTVL.

The chain employs TRBV5-4 and TRBJ1-2; no firm D call. Per germline, CDR1 SGHNT and CDR2 YYREEE (reference sequence). Trimming took off 4 bases at V and 1 base at J, with 8 bases between the two ends. The length of the CDR3 is 13 residues. CDR3 amino acids: CASSTDNNYGYTF. CDR3 bases: TGTGCCAGCAGCACTGACAATAACTATGGCTACACCTTC.

J is TRBJ2-1 and V is TRBV5-1; 9 bases agree with TRBD2. Germline V gene data show CDR1 as SGHRS and CDR2 as YFSETQ. Germline trimming cut 0 bases from V and 5 bases from J; bases unmatched to any gene: 6. The CDR3 runs 16 residues. CDR3 amino acids: CASSLVLAGLNNEQFF. The CDR3 DNA follows: TGCGCCAGCAGCTTGGTTCTAGCGGGACTCAACAATGAGCAGTTCTTC.

This clone was observed a single time. The V call is TRBV28, the J call TRBJ1-3; no definite D call. Germline CDR1 is MDHEN and CDR2 is SYDVKM. The V and J ends lost 7 bases and 4 bases respectively, with 17 bases between them. CDR3 length equals 15 residues. The chain's CDR3 is CASTQSGYYGNTIYF. The CDR3 nucleotides read TGTGCCAGCACCCAGAGCGGCTACTACGGAAACACCATATATTTT.

This clone was seen a few times. The V gene is TRBV28, the J gene TRBJ1-6, with 8 bases matching TRBD1. The CDR3 is 17 residues long. The germline V gene has CDR1 MDHEN and CDR2 SYDVKM. The trim removed 5 bases at V and 4 bases at J, leaving 10 bases unmatched. CDR3 DNA sequence: TGTGCCAGCAGTCCCGAGACAGGGGAAAGATATAATTCACCCCTCCACTTT. It is translated as CASSPETGERYNSPLHF.

J is TRBJ2-7 and V is TRBV6-5, with D maybe TRBD1 (6 bases). In germline, CDR1 is MNHEY, CDR2 SVGAGI. Between the trimmed V and J ends, which lost 0 bases and 1 base, there was a span of 7 bases. The CDR3 loop spans 14 amino acids. CDR3 amino acids: CASSYSGTSYEQYF. CDR3 in DNA: TGTGCCAGCAGTTACTCGGGGACATCCTACGAGCAGTACTTC.

This sequence joins TRBV5-1 and TRBJ2-7; 9 nucleotides line up with TRBD1. V gave up 2 bases and J gave up 4 bases; unmatched junction bases: 4. CDR1 SGHRS and CDR2 YFSETQ come from the germline V gene. The CDR3 loop spans 14 amino acids. CDR3 coding DNA: TGCGCCAGCAGCTTACGGACAGGGGATTACGAGCAGTACTTC. Its protein product is CASSLRTGDYEQYF.

This clone was seen only a few times. The chain recombines TRBV7-3 with TRBJ2-3, with D possibly TRBD2 on 5 matching bases. From germline, CDR1 is SGHTA and CDR2 FQGTGA. V lost 5 bases to trimming and J lost 4 bases, with 16 bases between them. CDR3 length: 15 amino acids. CDR3 sequence (DNA): TGTGCCAGCAGCCTCGGAGAGGCGGGCGCAGATACGCAGTATTTT. It translates to CASSLGEAGADTQYF.

This sequence joins TRBV24-1 and TRBJ1-5; D not resolved. V was clipped by 5 bases and J by 0 bases, with 7 bases between them. CDR3 length: 14 residues. Germline CDR1 is KGHDR and CDR2 is SFDVKD. CDR3 protein: CATSGANSNQPQHF. CDR3 in DNA: TGTGCCACCAGTGGGGCGAATAGCAATCAGCCCCAGCATTTT.

The V gene is TRBV5-6, the J gene TRBJ1-2; possibly TRBD1 for D (6 bases). V was pared by 0 bases and J by 1 base, with 10 bases between. Germline values: CDR1 SGHDT, CDR2 YYEEEE. This CDR3 is 15 amino acids long. Written as DNA, the CDR3 is TGTGCCAGCAGCTTGGGGGGGCGGTTTAACTATGGCTACACCTTC. This sequence encodes CASSLGGRFNYGYTF. The full variable domain, rest sourced from reference TRBV5-6 and TRBJ1-2, is DAGVTQSPTHLIKTRGQQVTLRCSPKSGHDTVSWYQQALGQGPQFIFQYYEEEERQRGNFPDRFSGHQFPNYSSELNVNALLLGDSALYLCASSLGGRFNYGYTFGSGTRLTVV.

V is TRBV6-5 and J is TRBJ1-2; 9 nucleotides line up with TRBD1. The CDR3 runs 14 residues. Germline V gene sequence: CDR1 MNHEY, CDR2 SVGAGI. The junction had 4 bases not matched to a gene; V was cut back by 5 bases and J by 3 bases. The CDR3 loop is CASSHRGQDYGYTF. The CDR3 DNA is TGTGCCAGCAGTCACAGGGGGCAGGACTATGGCTACACCTTC.

In its sample, this clone was seen once. This chain uses TRBV27 with TRBJ1-1; 7 bases line up with TRBD1. Germline V gene data show CDR1 as MNHEY and CDR2 as SMNVEV (reference sequence). There are 15 residues in the CDR3. Losses at the gene ends were 5 bases for V and 3 bases for J; bases not matched to a gene: 9. CDR3 DNA: TGTGCCAGCAGTAGAAACAGGGGTCAAGACACTGAAGCTTTCTTT. Its protein is CASSRNRGQDTEAFF.

The V gene is TRBV21-1, the J gene TRBJ1-3. TRBV21-1 is reported as a pseudogene. CDR3 length: 18 residues. DNA for the CDR3: TGTGCCAGCAGCAAAGGGAGTGATCCGAGATACTCTGGAAACACCATATATTTT. This gives the protein CASSKGSDPRYSGNTIYF.

This clone was found a few times. The chain recombines TRBV4-3 with TRBJ1-1; TRBD1 agrees at 7 bases. The CDR3 runs to 15 residues. With V trimmed by 4 bases and J by 5 bases, 10 bases remained unmatched. In germline, CDR1 is LGHNA, CDR2 YSLEER. The CDR3 protein is CASSPFQGGRTEAFF. DNA for the CDR3: TGCGCCAGCAGCCCTTTTCAGGGGGGCCGGACTGAAGCTTTCTTT.

The V and J genes are TRBV6-2 or TRBV6-3 and TRBJ1-2, with D possibly matching TRBD1 (5 bases). The ends were cut back, 6 bases at V and 4 bases at J, with 18 bases in the middle. This CDR3 comprises 15 residues. The germline V gene has CDR1 MNHEY and CDR2 SVGEGT. CDR3 sequence (DNA): TGTGCCAGCAGCCCCCCGGGGGTATTCGGCTATGGCTACACCTTC. Protein sequence: CASSPPGVFGYGYTF.

V gene TRBV6-2 or TRBV6-3 combines with J gene TRBJ2-3; TRBD2 agrees at 12 bases. This CDR3 contains 17 residues. J lost 2 bases, V lost 0 bases, and 3 bases had no gene match. The V gene's germline CDR1 is MNHEY and CDR2 SVGEGT. CDR3 loop: CASSYSTSGSSTDTQYF. The DNA of the CDR3 is TGTGCCAGCAGTTACTCGACTAGCGGGAGTTCCACAGATACGCAGTATTTT.

The genes are TRBV9 and TRBJ2-2; TRBD2 might be the D (6 bases). CDR1 and CDR2 from the germline V gene are SGDLS and YYNGEE. The CDR3 length is 16 residues. Between the trimmed V and J ends, which lost 3 bases and 2 bases, there was a span of 14 bases. The CDR3 region has the DNA TGTGCCAGCAGCGGACTAGTCGGGTCTAACACCGGGGAGCTGTTTTTT. As protein: CASSGLVGSNTGELFF.

This chain links TRBV5-6 with TRBJ2-7; 8 nucleotides agree with TRBD1. CDR1 SGHDT and CDR2 YYEEEE come from the germline V gene. CDR3 length: 14 amino acids. J was trimmed by 4 bases and V by 4 bases; bases with no gene match: 7. The CDR3 sequence: CASSPGQGSYEQYF. The CDR3 DNA reads TGTGCCAGCAGCCCTGGACAGGGCTCGTACGAGCAGTACTTC.

This chain joins TRBV11-3 and TRBJ2-5; TRBD1 agrees at 10 bases. In germline, CDR1 is SGHNT, CDR2 YENEEA. The CDR3 loop spans 16 amino acids. After removal of 5 bases from V and 4 bases from J, the junction contained 10 bases not matched to a gene. CDR3 bases: TGTGCCAGCAGCCCGAGTGGGGACAGGGGAGCAGAGACCCAGTACTTC. Translating it yields CASSPSGDRGAETQYF.

The chain is built from TRBV19 and TRBJ1-4; 7 nucleotides line up with TRBD1. This CDR3 has 14 residues. J lost 3 bases, V lost 8 bases, and 6 bases had no gene match. Germline CDR1 and CDR2: LNHDA and SQIVND (reference sequence). CDR3 sequence: CASSQGLANEKLFF. The CDR3 DNA reads as TGTGCCAGTTCACAGGGGTTGGCTAATGAAAAACTGTTTTTT.

In its sample, this clone was seen once. The J gene is TRBJ2-5, the V gene TRBV7-9; the match to TRBD2 covers 8 bases. The length of the CDR3 is 17 residues. V lost 3 bases to trimming and J lost 0 bases; unmatched junction nucleotides: 9. Germline V gene lookup returns CDR1 SEHNR and CDR2 FQNEAQ (reference sequence). CDR3 region: CASSLTSATRYQETQYF. CDR3 sequence (DNA): TGTGCCAGCAGCTTGACTAGCGCCACGCGGTACCAAGAGACCCAGTACTTC.

This clone was counted a few times. V gene TRBV28 combines with J gene TRBJ1-1, with TRBD1 identical over 7 bases. Trimming removed 6 bases from V and 7 bases from J; junction bases left unmatched: 8. Germline CDR1 and CDR2: MDHEN and SYDVKM. The CDR3 runs to 13 residues. CDR3 DNA sequence: TGTGCCAGCAGAAATGAGGGGGCGAGTGAAGCTTTCTTT. Its translation: CASRNEGASEAFF.

This chain links TRBV19 with TRBJ1-5, with D uncertain. The V and J ends lost 7 bases and 2 bases respectively, with 12 bases between them. The CDR3 extends over 14 amino acids. Germline CDR1 and CDR2: LNHDA and SQIVND (reference sequence). DNA for the CDR3: TGTGCCAGTAAGGACTTTATCGGCAATCAGCCCCAGCATTTT. Residues: CASKDFIGNQPQHF.

The V gene is TRBV6-2 or TRBV6-3, the J gene TRBJ1-2; possibly TRBD1 for D (6 bases). Deletions cut 2 bases from V and 4 bases from J, with 14 bases between. CDR1 is MNHEY, CDR2 SVGEGT, per germline. This CDR3 has 15 amino acids. The chain's CDR3 is CASSYGTSSIYGYTF. The CDR3 DNA follows: TGTGCCAGCAGTTACGGGACAAGTTCTATCTATGGCTACACCTTC.

The chain uses TRBV6-2 or TRBV6-3 and TRBJ2-1; 8 bases are a match to TRBD2. The length of the CDR3 is 16 residues. The J segment lost 7 bases and the V segment lost 4 bases, leaving 12 bases of the junction unmatched. Germline CDR1 and CDR2: MNHEY and SVGEGT. The CDR3 nucleotides read TGTGCCAGCAGTTCTGGTATAGCGGGAAGTGGGAATGAGCAGTTCTTC. Its translation: CASSSGIAGSGNEQFF.

The chain joins TRBV30 to TRBJ1-3, with D possibly being TRBD1 (6 bases). V lost 1 base and J lost 7, with 17 bases in between. The CDR3 spans 15 residues. Germline V gives CDR1 GTSNPN, CDR2 SVGIG (reference sequence). The CDR3 sequence is CAWSGRAGVTNTIYF. For the CDR3, the DNA is TGTGCCTGGAGTGGACGGGCAGGGGTGACGAACACCATATATTTT.

The chain has TRBV6-2 or TRBV6-3 and TRBJ1-5; 9 bases fit TRBD1. J gave up 1 base and V 3 bases, and 1 base lay outside the gene matches. Germline V gene lookup returns CDR1 MNHEY and CDR2 SVGEGT. The CDR3 covers 15 residues. The CDR3 region has the DNA TGTGCCAGCAGTTATGGACAGGGGAGCAATCAGCCCCAGCATTTT. It encodes CASSYGQGSNQPQHF.